A single sample gave rise to the 10 T cell receptor beta chains below, sequenced in a study of STAT5B mutations in CD4+ large granular lymphocyte leukemia. TCRdb's copy holds only in-frame clones and misses some; the assay was immunoSEQ multiplex PCR. The sample contains over 25,000 clones, around 74% of which appear only once. The sequenced sample was CD4+ T cells from blood buffy coats. Receptors were obtained from a human donor in good health.

DNA of the CDR3: TGTGCCAGTAGTTATAGCGGGAGGGAGGGCGAGCAGTTCTTC. This encodes CASSYSGREGEQFF. The rearrangement joins TRBV19 to TRBJ2-1, with 11 bases aligning to TRBD2. V was pared by 5 bases and J by 10 bases, with 7 bases of the junction left unmatched. Germline V gives CDR1 LNHDA, CDR2 SQIVND (reference sequence). The CDR3 consists of 14 residues. Filled out from reference TRBV19 and TRBJ2-1, the complete variable domain reads DGGITQSPKYLFRKEGQNVTLSCEQNLNHDAMYWYRQDPGQGLRLIYYSQIVNDFQKGDIAEGYSVSREKKESFPLTVTSAQKNPTAFYLCASSYSGREGEQFFGPGTRLTVL.

The V and J genes are TRBV11-3 and TRBJ2-7; D ambiguous. CDR1 and CDR2 from the germline V gene are SGHNT and YENEEA. The CDR3 totals 11 residues. V was shortened by 3 bases and J by 5 bases, with 5 bases between the two germline ends. CDR3 loop: CASSLDHEQYF. The DNA of the CDR3 is TGTGCCAGCAGCTTGGACCACGAGCAGTACTTC. The variable domain in full, with the rest retrieved from reference TRBV11-3 and TRBJ2-7, is EAGVVQSPRYKIIEKKQPVAFWCNPISGHNTLYWYLQNLGQGPELLIRYENEEAVDDSQLPKDRFSAERLKGVDSTLKIQPAELGDSAVYLCASSLDHEQYFGPGTRLTVT.

This clone was seen once. V gene TRBV2 combines with J gene TRBJ1-2; 8 bases agree with TRBD1. The CDR3 is 12 amino acids. CDR1 is SNHLY, CDR2 FYNNEI, per germline. V shed 6 bases and J 5 bases; nucleotides not matched to a gene: 2. CDR3 sequence reads: CASSRDRYGYTF. The DNA of the CDR3 is TGTGCCAGCAGCCGGGACAGGTATGGCTACACCTTC.

V gene TRBV5-1 combines with J gene TRBJ1-5; the match to TRBD1 covers 10 bases. The CDR3 consists of 14 residues. J gave up 7 bases and V 5 bases, and 6 bases lay outside the gene matches. From germline, CDR1 is SGHRS and CDR2 YFSETQ. This CDR3 reads CASSFGTGDQPQHF. CDR3 sequence (DNA): TGCGCCAGCAGTTTCGGGACAGGGGACCAGCCCCAGCATTTT.

The chain couples TRBV2 to TRBJ2-1, with TRBD2 identical over 7 bases. The CDR3 loop spans 15 amino acids. Germline assignment: CDR1 SNHLY and CDR2 FYNNEI. Trimming at V came to 4 bases and at J to 3 bases, leaving 6 bases not matched to a gene. CDR3 in amino acids: CASSVRGGNYNEQFF. In DNA form, the CDR3 reads TGTGCCAGCAGTGTTCGCGGGGGTAACTACAATGAGCAGTTCTTC.

V and J are TRBV11-3 and TRBJ2-1; 7 nucleotides align to TRBD1. The junction had 8 bases not matched to a gene; V was cut back by 3 bases and J by 0 bases. CDR1 and CDR2 from the germline V gene are SGHNT and YENEEA. This CDR3 region has 17 residues. CDR3 DNA sequence: TGTGCCAGCAGCTTCGGATACAGGGGTAGCTCCTACAATGAGCAGTTCTTC. This encodes CASSFGYRGSSYNEQFF.

V and J are TRBV7-2 and TRBJ1-1; the D is unclear. Germline V gene lookup returns CDR1 SGHTA and CDR2 FQGNSA. Trimming stripped 2 bases from V and 0 bases from J, with 10 bases between. This CDR3 comprises 15 residues. The CDR3 coding sequence is TGTGCCAGCAGCTTATTTTTGATCATGAACACTGAAGCTTTCTTT. This encodes CASSLFLIMNTEAFF.

The J gene is TRBJ1-6, the V gene TRBV27, with unresolved D. CDR3 length: 15 residues. Trimming left V 5 bases short and J 5 bases short, with 13 bases between. Germline lookup yields CDR1 MNHEY and CDR2 SMNVEV (reference sequence). The CDR3 DNA reads TGTGCCAGCAGTCTCCTGGGTTTAGATAATTCACCCCTCCACTTT. Protein sequence: CASSLLGLDNSPLHF.

This chain links TRBV14 with TRBJ2-2; D gene unclear. Germline V gives CDR1 SGHDN, CDR2 FVKESK. The CDR3 has 14 residues. Trimming removed 4 bases from V and 1 base from J, with 7 bases in between. CDR3 sequence (DNA): TGTGCCAGCAGCCCGACCGGGAACACCGGGGAGCTGTTTTTT. The encoded protein is CASSPTGNTGELFF. The variable domain in full, with the rest retrieved from reference TRBV14 and TRBJ2-2, is EAGVTQFPSHSVIEKGQTVTLRCDPISGHDNLYWYRRVMGKEIKFLLHFVKESKQDESGMPNNRFLAERTGGTYSTLKVQPAELEDSGVYFCASSPTGNTGELFFGEGSRLTVL.

The J gene is TRBJ2-3, the V gene TRBV30, with 7 bases lining up with TRBD1. Germline CDR1 GTSNPN, CDR2 SVGIG (reference sequence). Trimming removed 8 bases from V and 0 bases from J; junction bases left unmatched: 14. The CDR3 is 16 residues long. In nucleotides, the CDR3 is TGTGCCCGGACTTCCGTAGGCAGGGGGAGCACAGATACGCAGTATTTT. It yields the protein CARTSVGRGSTDTQYF. Full variable domain (outside the CDR3, taken from reference TRBV30 and TRBJ2-3): SQTIHQWPATLVQPVGSPLSLECTVEGTSNPNLYWYRQAAGRGLQLLFYSVGIGQISSEVPQNLSASRPQDRQFILSSKKLLLSDSGFYLCARTSVGRGSTDTQYFGPGTRLTVL.